Below, 15 T cell receptor beta chains from the same sample are listed, as sequenced in a study of blood T cells in healthy people across ages. A sample-barcoded 5' primer and a J-beta primer mix were used in a second PCR of about 6 to 11 cycles. TCRdb processed the 5' RACE reads anew with MiXCR; each CDR3 protein has one entry. Counted here are some 730,000 distinct CDR3 sequences, 22% occurring once; the ten biggest clones make up approximately 20%. Sequencing was performed on blood. Source of these receptors: a man aged 70 or older in good health.

This clonotype was seen many times. This rearrangement joins TRBV20-1 to TRBJ2-7; D remains ambiguous. The germline CDR1 and CDR2 sequences are DFQATT and SNEGSKA (reference sequence). This CDR3 comprises 14 residues. V was cut by 4 bases and J by 6 bases, with 19 bases left in between. The chain's CDR3 is CSAIPGLSTTEQYV. CDR3 DNA: TGCAGTGCTATTCCAGGCCTTTCGACGACCGAGCAGTACGTC.

This chain links TRBV2 with TRBJ2-7, with 10 bases identical to TRBD2. The CDR3 has 15 amino acids. Germline V lookup: CDR1 SNHLY, CDR2 FYNNEI. Trimming cost V 4 bases and J 6 bases; bases outside gene matches: 9. The CDR3 DNA reads TGTGCCAGCAGTGTTAAGCGGGAGGGCGCAACCGAGCAGTACGTC. Translation: CASSVKREGATEQYV.

This clonotype came up a few times. The gene calls are TRBV12-3 or TRBV12-4 and TRBJ2-2, with 10 bases identical to TRBD2. V shed 3 bases and J 8 bases; nucleotides not matched to a gene: 12. The CDR3 is 17 residues long. In DNA form, the CDR3 reads TGTGCCAGCAGTTTGGGGCTAGCGGGGGCCCGACGGGGGGAGCTGTTTTTT. The encoded protein is CASSLGLAGARRGELFF.

The rearrangement uses TRBV12-3 or TRBV12-4 and TRBJ2-5, with TRBD1 matching over 9 bases. Judging by the DNA end, TRBJ2-1 fits better; the J call may be wrong. The CDR3 runs to 11 residues. The CDR3 protein is CAISTGGWQFF. CDR3 nucleotides: TGTGCCATCTCCACAGGGGGCTGGCAGTTCTTC.

The CDR3, as DNA: TGTGCCAAAAAGGAACTTCCTTGGGAACTAGCCAAAAACATTCAGTACTTC. It codes for CAKKELPWELAKNIQYF. This chain links TRBV9 with TRBJ2-4, with no clear D. CDR1 is SGDLS, CDR2 YYNGEE, per germline. The CDR3 loop spans 17 amino acids. V lost 9 bases and J lost 0, with 22 bases in between.

Only one count was recorded for this clonotype. The CDR3 spells CASKRTTGLWETQYF. The CDR3 DNA is TGTGCCAGCAAAAGGACCACCGGGCTCTGGGAGACCCAGTACTTC. The J gene is TRBJ2-5, the V gene TRBV6-2 or TRBV6-3, with D hard to call. CDR1 MNHEY and CDR2 SVGEGT come from the germline V gene. The CDR3 extends over 15 amino acids. Trimming left V 7 bases short and J 5 bases short, with 20 bases between.

In this sample, this clonotype turned up a few times. This chain links TRBV12-3 or TRBV12-4 with TRBJ1-2; D remains unclear. This CDR3 has 14 amino acids. Between the trimmed V and J ends, which lost 1 base and 3 bases, there was a span of 9 bases. The DNA for the CDR3 is TGTGCCAGCAGTTTAGAAGGCCCCCACTATGGCTACACCTTC. Translation: CASSLEGPHYGYTF.

For this clonotype: Since a much larger clone is just one base distant, this may be a read error. J is TRBJ2-1 and V is TRBV7-9, with D tentatively TRBD1 (5 bases). The CDR3 extends over 13 amino acids. CDR1 is SEHNR, CDR2 FQNEAQ, per germline (reference sequence). The V and J ends lost 1 base and 6 bases respectively, with 7 bases between them. The CDR3 sequence is CASSLVRVNEQFF. CDR3 in DNA: TGTGCCAGCAGCTTAGTCAGGGTCAATGAGCAGTTCTTC.

The chain's CDR3 is CSEGDRDYGYTF. CDR3 in DNA: TGCAGCGAGGGAGACAGGGACTATGGCTACACCTTC. The J gene is TRBJ1-2, the V gene TRBV29-1, with TRBD1 matching 7 bases. Trimming removed 7 bases from V and 3 bases from J; junction bases left unmatched: 5. The germline V gene has CDR1 SQVTM and CDR2 ANQGSEA. The CDR3 totals 12 residues.

This sequence joins TRBV5-1 and TRBJ2-7, with 7 bases that match TRBD2. CDR1 SGHRS and CDR2 YFSETQ come from the germline V gene. With 5 bases clipped from V and 3 bases from J, the junction kept 14 bases outside the gene matches. This CDR3 contains 16 residues. This chain's CDR3 is CASSPGGSGKIYEQYV. The CDR3 DNA follows: TGCGCCAGCAGTCCGGGGGGTAGTGGGAAAATCTACGAGCAGTACGTC.

This clonotype was seen ten or more times. The gene calls are TRBV7-9 and TRBJ1-5; no definite D call. The CDR3 consists of 14 residues. The V gene lost 0 bases and the J gene lost 5 bases, with 8 bases spanning the gap. Germline values: CDR1 SEHNR, CDR2 FQNEAQ (reference sequence). CDR3: CASSLAGEYQPQHF. The CDR3 coding sequence is TGTGCCAGCAGCTTAGCTGGGGAATATCAGCCCCAGCATTTT.

The CDR3 DNA follows: TGTGCCAGCAGCTTACGTATTAGCGAGCCAGATACGCAGTATTTT. Its translation is CASSLRISEPDTQYF. The genes are TRBV7-2 and TRBJ2-3, with D possibly matching TRBD2 (5 bases). Trimming took off 2 bases at V and 4 bases at J, with 13 bases between the two ends. The CDR3 covers 15 residues. CDR1 and CDR2 (germline): SGHTA, FQGNSA.

Only one count was recorded for this clonotype. This chain uses TRBV20-1 with TRBJ2-3; no firm D call. Germline CDR1 is DFQATT and CDR2 is SNEGSKA (reference sequence). This CDR3 is built from 13 residues. V lost 1 base, J lost 0 bases, and 5 bases lay in between. CDR3 sequence: CSARGVSTDTQYF. Here the CDR3 DNA reads TGCAGTGCTAGAGGGGTCAGCACAGATACGCAGTATTTT.

The chain joins TRBV11-2 to TRBJ1-3; 10 nucleotides agree with TRBD1. Looked up from germline, CDR1 is SGHAT and CDR2 is FQNNGV. V shed 5 bases and J 0 bases; nucleotides not matched to a gene: 7. The CDR3 length is 17 residues. CDR3 DNA: TGTGCCAGCAGCCCTCGGACAGGGGGAAGCTCTGGAAACACCATATATTTT. This sequence encodes CASSPRTGGSSGNTIYF.

This chain uses TRBV20-1 with TRBJ2-1, with 7 nucleotides matching TRBD2. This CDR3 region has 13 residues. J was trimmed by 5 bases and V by 6 bases; bases with no gene match: 7. From germline, CDR1 is DFQATT and CDR2 SNEGSKA (reference sequence). CDR3 sequence (DNA): TGCAGTGCGGTGACTAGCCCCAACAATGAGCAGTTCTTC. This gives the protein CSAVTSPNNEQFF.